Below, one TCR beta chain is given with its context. No cognate antigen has been identified for it. Per-base qualities were not stored, and no clone one base away is much larger. This sample is part of a study of blood T cell repertoires in COVID-19 (TCRdb year 2020). Looking at the study overall: Samples from collaborators originated in the United States, Italy and Spain and spanned both the acute and convalescent phases of COVID-19. The material from the prospective study consisted of cDNA or gDNA derived from T cells, B-cell-depleted T cells, or PBMCs. Deeply sampled blood TCRbeta repertoires from subjects exposed to, actively infected with, or recovered from COVID-19 were included in the dataset. The repertoires were released in a freely available public database meant as a resource for research on the immune response to SARS-CoV-2. The samples were drawn from two sources: the first 160 participants of the ongoing ImmuneRACE study, and approximately 1,300 subjects contributed by 6 global collaborators. Sample metadata almost always included a de-identified subject ID, COVID-19 status, age in years and sex. Where available, HLA class I and class II types were taken from metadata supplied by the sample provider and were not determined by assay-based typing. Broad study findings and their caveats: The quantity of clinical and demographic metadata differed by source and by participant and was supplied without curation.

TCRbeta CDR3 regions were amplified from genomic DNA by means of the immunoSEQ Assay, a bias-controlled multiplex PCR. The source study handled its data this way. Nucleated cell counts per sample were estimated from amplification of reference gene primers within the assay. To quantify the absolute abundance of each unique TCRbeta CDR3 rearrangement, sequence reads were collapsed and filtered. For each sample, productive Simpson clonality was calculated by taking the square root of Simpson's diversity index across productive rearrangements. TCRdb took this table from immuneACCESS and kept in-frame rearrangements with V and J called. Such tables lack part of the clones; where checked against another copy, unresolved V genes explain under half of the gap, and the rest is unexplained. V and J calls and clone size are given by that table; D and trimming were obtained from the DNA. Here the sample has 200,000 to 250,000 clones; more than 70% occur a single time. The ten largest clones take up less than 3.5% of the sample.

The CDR3 goes from the cysteine to the phenylalanine over 15 residues. CDR3 DNA only is kept here, 45 bases in frame from base 1. V and J are trimmed by 3 bases and 3 bases, and the gene matches miss 6 bases of the junction. Reading the germline V gene gives CDR1 SGDLS and CDR2 YYNGEE. The collaborating institutions used their own protocols to collect whole blood in K2EDTA tubes. For TCRbeta analysis, collaborator samples were shipped as frozen whole blood, as isolated PBMCs, or as DNA extracted from either sample type. The chain joins TRBV9 to TRBJ1-5; 7 bases in between match TRBD1. Material: peripheral blood. This TCR was sampled from a woman aged 60-75 years with acute or convalescent COVID-19. The base sequence is TGTGCCAGCAGCGCTGCCGGGACAGTCAATCAGCCCCAGCATTTT. It translates to CASSAAGTVNQPQHF.